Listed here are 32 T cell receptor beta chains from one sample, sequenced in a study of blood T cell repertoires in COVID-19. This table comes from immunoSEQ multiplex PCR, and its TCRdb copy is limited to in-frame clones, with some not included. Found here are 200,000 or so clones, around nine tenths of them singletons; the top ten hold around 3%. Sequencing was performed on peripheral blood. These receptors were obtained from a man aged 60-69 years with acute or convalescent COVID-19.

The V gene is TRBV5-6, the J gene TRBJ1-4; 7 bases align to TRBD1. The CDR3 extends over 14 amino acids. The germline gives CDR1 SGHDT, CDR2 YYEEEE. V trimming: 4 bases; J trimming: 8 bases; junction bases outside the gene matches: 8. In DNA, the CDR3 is TGTGCCAGCAGCGAAACAGGGGCTCGGGAAAAACTGTTTTTT. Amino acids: CASSETGAREKLFF.

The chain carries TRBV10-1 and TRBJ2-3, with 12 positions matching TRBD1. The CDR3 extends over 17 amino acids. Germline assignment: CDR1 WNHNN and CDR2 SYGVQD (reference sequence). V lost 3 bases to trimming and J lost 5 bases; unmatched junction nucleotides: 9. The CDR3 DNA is TGCGCCAGCAGTGATGGGATGGGACAGGGGGCCGGAGATACGCAGTATTTT. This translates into CASSDGMGQGAGDTQYF.

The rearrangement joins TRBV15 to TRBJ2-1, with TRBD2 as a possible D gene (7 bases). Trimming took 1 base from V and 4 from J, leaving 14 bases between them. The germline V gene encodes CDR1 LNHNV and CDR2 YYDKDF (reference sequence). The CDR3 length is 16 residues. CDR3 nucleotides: TGTGCCACCAGCAGAGGGGGGGGGCAGGGTTACAATGAGCAGTTCTTC. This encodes CATSRGGGQGYNEQFF.

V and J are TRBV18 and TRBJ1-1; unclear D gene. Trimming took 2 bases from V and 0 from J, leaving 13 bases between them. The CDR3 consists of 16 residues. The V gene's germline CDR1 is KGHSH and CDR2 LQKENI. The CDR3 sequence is CASSPRTSGLNTEAFF. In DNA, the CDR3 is TGTGCCAGCTCACCAAGAACGTCGGGATTGAACACTGAAGCTTTCTTT.

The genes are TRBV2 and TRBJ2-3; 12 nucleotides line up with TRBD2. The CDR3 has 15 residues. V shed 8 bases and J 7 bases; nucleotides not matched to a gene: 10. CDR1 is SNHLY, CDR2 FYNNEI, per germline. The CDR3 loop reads CASASSGGASYTQYF. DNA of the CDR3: TGTGCCAGCGCCTCTAGCGGGGGGGCATCGTATACGCAGTATTTT.

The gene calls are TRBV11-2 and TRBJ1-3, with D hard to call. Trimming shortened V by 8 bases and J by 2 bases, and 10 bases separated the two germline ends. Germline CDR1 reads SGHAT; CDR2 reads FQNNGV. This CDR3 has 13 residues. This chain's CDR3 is CASAQAAGNTIYF. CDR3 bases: TGTGCCAGCGCGCAGGCAGCTGGAAACACCATATATTTT.

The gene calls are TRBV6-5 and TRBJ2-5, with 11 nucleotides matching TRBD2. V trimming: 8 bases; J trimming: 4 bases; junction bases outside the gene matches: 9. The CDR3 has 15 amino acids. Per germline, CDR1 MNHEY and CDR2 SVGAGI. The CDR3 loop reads CASGGLAEGSETQYF. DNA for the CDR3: TGTGCCAGCGGGGGACTAGCGGAGGGGTCAGAGACCCAGTACTTC.

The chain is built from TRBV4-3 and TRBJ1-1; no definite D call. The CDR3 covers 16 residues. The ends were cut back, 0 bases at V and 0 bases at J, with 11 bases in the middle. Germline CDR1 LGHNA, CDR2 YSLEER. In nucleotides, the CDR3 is TGCGCCAGCAGCCAAGATGAAAGAGTTATGAACACTGAAGCTTTCTTT. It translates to CASSQDERVMNTEAFF.

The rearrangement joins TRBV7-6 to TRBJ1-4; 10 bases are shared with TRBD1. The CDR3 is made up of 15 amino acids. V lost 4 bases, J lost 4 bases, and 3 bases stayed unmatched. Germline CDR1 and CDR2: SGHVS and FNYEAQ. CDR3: CASSSTGGRNEKLFF. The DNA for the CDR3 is TGTGCCAGCAGCTCGACAGGGGGCCGTAATGAAAAACTGTTTTTT.

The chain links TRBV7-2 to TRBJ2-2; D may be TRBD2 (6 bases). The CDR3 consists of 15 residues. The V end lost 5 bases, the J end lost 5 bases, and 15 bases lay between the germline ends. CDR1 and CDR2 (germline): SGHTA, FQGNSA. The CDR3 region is CASSPRLGSTGELFF. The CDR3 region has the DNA TGTGCCAGCAGCCCGCGACTAGGATCGACCGGGGAGCTGTTTTTT.

The CDR3 DNA reads as TGTGCCAGCTCACCACCTAGGACAGGTAGCTATGGCTACACCTTC. It encodes CASSPPRTGSYGYTF. The chain couples TRBV18 to TRBJ1-2; 7 nucleotides match TRBD1. Germline loops: CDR1 KGHSH, CDR2 LQKENI. The CDR3 sequence is 15 residues long. V lost 0 bases and J lost 4; bases outside the gene matches: 5.

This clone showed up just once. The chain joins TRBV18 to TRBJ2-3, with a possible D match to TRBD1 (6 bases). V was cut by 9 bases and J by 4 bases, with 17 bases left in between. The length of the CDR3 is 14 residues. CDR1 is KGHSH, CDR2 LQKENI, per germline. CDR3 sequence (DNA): TGTGCCAGTCACAGGGATCGTGTTGCAGATACGCAGTATTTT. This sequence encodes CASHRDRVADTQYF.

CDR3 coding DNA: TGTGCCAGCTCCGGGACAACCAACTATGGCTACACCTTC. This translates into CASSGTTNYGYTF. The genes are TRBV28 and TRBJ1-2; a weak D match, TRBD1 (6 bases). V was trimmed by 8 bases and J by 2 bases, leaving 12 bases between them. Germline V gene data show CDR1 as MDHEN and CDR2 as SYDVKM. This CDR3 spans 13 amino acids.

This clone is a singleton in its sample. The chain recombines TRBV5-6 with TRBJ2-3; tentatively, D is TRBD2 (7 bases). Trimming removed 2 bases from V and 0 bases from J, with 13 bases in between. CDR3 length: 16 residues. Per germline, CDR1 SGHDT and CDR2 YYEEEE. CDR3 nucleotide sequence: TGTGCCAGCAGCTTTATCGCGGGGGCCAGCACAGATACGCAGTATTTT. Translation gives CASSFIAGASTDTQYF.

The CDR3 region has the DNA TGTTCCGGGGTTAGCAATCAGCCCCAGCATTTT. It translates to CSGVSNQPQHF. The gene calls are TRBV11-2 and TRBJ1-5, with unresolved D. The CDR3 consists of 11 residues. From germline, CDR1 is SGHAT and CDR2 FQNNGV. Using reference TRBV11-2 and TRBJ1-5 for the parts outside the CDR3, the full variable domain is EAGVAQSPRYKIIEKRQSVAFWCNPISGHATLYWYQQILGQGPKLLIQFQNNGVVDDSQLPKDRFSAERLKGVDSTLKIQPAKLEDSAVYLCSGVSNQPQHFGDGTRLSIL.

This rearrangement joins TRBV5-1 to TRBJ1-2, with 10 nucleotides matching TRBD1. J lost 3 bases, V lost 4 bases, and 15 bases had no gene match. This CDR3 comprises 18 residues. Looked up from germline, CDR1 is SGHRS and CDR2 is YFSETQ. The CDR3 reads CASSHNRGGTGEYYGYTF. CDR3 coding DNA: TGCGCCAGCAGCCATAACCGAGGGGGGACAGGGGAGTACTATGGCTACACCTTC.

CDR3 in DNA: TGTGCCAGCAGCCCCGGGACAGGGGCATTCGATGGCTACACCTTC. It specifies CASSPGTGAFDGYTF. This chain connects TRBV7-9 to TRBJ1-2; 10 positions match TRBD1. Germline V gene lookup returns CDR1 SEHNR and CDR2 FQNEAQ (reference sequence). CDR3 size: 15 residues. Unmatched junction bases numbered 9, after V lost 5 bases and J lost 6 bases. Looking up the rest from reference TRBV7-9 and TRBJ1-2 gives the full variable domain: DTGVSQNPRHKITKRGQNVTFRCDPISEHNRLYWYRQTLGQGPEFLTYFQNEAQLEKSRLLSDRFSAERPKGSFSTLEIQRTEQGDSAMYLCASSPGTGAFDGYTFGSGTRLTVV.

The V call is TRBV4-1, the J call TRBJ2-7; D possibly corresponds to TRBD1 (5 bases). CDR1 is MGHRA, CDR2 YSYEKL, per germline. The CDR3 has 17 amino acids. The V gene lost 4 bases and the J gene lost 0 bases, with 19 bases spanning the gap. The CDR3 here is CASSPPPVGVISYEQYF. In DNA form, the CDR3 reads TGCGCCAGCAGCCCCCCCCCGGTAGGGGTCATCTCCTACGAGCAGTACTTC.

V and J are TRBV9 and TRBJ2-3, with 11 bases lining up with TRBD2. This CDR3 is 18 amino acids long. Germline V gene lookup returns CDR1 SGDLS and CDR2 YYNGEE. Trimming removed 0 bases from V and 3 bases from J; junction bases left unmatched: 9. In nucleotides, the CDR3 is TGTGCCAGCAGCGTAGGCCTAGCGGGGGGAGAGCTGACAGATACGCAGTATTTT. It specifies CASSVGLAGGELTDTQYF.

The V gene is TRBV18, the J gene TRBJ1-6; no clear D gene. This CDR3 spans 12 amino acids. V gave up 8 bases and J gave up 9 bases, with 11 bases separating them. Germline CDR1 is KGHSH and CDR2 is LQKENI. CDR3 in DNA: TGTGCCAGCCCCTATCCATTTTCACCCCTCCACTTT. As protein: CASPYPFSPLHF.

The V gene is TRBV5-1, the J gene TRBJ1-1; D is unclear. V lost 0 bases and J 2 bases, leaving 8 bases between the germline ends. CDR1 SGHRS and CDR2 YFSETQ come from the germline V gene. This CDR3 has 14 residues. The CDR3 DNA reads TGCGCCAGCAGCTTGGCACAGTTTAACACTGAAGCTTTCTTT. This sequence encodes CASSLAQFNTEAFF.

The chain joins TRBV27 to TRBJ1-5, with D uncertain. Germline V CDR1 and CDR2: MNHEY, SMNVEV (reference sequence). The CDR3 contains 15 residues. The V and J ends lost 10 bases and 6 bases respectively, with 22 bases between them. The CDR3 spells CATRRMVEPLQPQHF. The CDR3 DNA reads TGTGCCACCCGTCGAATGGTCGAGCCACTTCAGCCCCAGCATTTT.

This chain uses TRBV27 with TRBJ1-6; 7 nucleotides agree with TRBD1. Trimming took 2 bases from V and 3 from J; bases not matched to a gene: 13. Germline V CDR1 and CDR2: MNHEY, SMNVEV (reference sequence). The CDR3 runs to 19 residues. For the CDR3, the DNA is TGTGCCAGCAGTTTAAGGGACGATCGGGACAGTTTCTATAATTCACCCCTCCACTTT. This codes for CASSLRDDRDSFYNSPLHF.

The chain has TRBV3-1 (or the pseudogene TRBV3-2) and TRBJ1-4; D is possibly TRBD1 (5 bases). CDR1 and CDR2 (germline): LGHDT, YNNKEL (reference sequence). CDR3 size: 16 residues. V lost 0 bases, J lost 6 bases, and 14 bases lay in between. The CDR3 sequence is CASSQDPGRDHEKLFF. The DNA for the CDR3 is TGTGCCAGCAGCCAAGACCCAGGGCGGGATCATGAAAAACTGTTTTTT.

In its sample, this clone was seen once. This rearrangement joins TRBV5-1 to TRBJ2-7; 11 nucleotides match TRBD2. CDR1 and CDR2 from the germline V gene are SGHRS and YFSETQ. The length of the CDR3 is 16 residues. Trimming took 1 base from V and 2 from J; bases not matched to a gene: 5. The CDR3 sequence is CASSLSPSGGTYEQYF. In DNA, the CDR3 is TGCGCCAGCAGCTTGTCCCCTAGCGGGGGGACCTACGAGCAGTACTTC. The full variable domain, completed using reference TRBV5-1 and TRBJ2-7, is KAGVTQTPRYLIKTRGQQVTLSCSPISGHRSVSWYQQTPGQGLQFLFEYFSETQRNKGNFPGRFSGRQFSNSRSEMNVSTLELGDSALYLCASSLSPSGGTYEQYFGPGTRLTVT.

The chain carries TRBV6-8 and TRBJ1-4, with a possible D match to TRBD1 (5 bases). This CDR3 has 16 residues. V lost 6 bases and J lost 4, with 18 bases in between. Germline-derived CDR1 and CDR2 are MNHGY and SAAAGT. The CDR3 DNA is TGTGCCAGCAGCCACCTCCCGGGACTCAGTAATGAAAAACTGTTTTTT. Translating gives CASSHLPGLSNEKLFF.

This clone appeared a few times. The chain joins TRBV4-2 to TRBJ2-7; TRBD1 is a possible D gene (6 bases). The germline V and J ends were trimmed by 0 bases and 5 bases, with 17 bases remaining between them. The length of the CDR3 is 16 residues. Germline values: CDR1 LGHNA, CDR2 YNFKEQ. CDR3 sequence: CASSQEVGTKLHEQYF. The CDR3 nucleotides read TGTGCCAGCAGCCAAGAGGTTGGGACAAAGCTGCACGAGCAGTACTTC.

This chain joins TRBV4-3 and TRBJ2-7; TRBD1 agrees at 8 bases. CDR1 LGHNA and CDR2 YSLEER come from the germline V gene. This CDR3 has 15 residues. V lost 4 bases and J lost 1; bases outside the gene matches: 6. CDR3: CASSPGGDGSYEQYF. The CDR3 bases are TGCGCCAGCAGCCCAGGGGGCGACGGATCCTACGAGCAGTACTTC.

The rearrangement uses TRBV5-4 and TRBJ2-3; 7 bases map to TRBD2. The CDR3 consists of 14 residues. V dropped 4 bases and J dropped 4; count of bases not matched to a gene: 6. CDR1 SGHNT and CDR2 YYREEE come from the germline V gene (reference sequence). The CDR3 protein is CASSGSGDADTQYF. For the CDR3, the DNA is TGTGCCAGCAGCGGGAGCGGGGATGCAGATACGCAGTATTTT.

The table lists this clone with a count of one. Here the CDR3 reads CSATAGARGYF. The CDR3 bases are TGCAGTGCTACAGCGGGGGCGAGGGGGTATTTT. The chain joins TRBV20-1 to TRBJ2-3; 8 positions agree with TRBD2. V lost 4 bases to trimming and J lost 14 bases; unmatched junction nucleotides: 8. CDR1 DFQATT and CDR2 SNEGSKA come from the germline V gene (reference sequence). The CDR3 totals 11 residues.

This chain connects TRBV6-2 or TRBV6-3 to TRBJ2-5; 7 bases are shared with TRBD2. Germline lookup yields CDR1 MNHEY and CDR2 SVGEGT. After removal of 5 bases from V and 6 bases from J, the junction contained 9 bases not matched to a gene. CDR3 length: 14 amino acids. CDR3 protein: CASSPPGRVQTQYF. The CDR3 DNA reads TGTGCCAGCAGTCCCCCTGGGAGGGTTCAGACCCAGTACTTC.

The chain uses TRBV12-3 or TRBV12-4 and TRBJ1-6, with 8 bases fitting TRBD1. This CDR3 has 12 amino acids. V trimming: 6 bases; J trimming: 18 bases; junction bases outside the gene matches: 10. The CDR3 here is CASSPGQAPAHF. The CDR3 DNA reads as TGTGCCAGCAGCCCGGGACAGGCCCCGGCCCACTTT.